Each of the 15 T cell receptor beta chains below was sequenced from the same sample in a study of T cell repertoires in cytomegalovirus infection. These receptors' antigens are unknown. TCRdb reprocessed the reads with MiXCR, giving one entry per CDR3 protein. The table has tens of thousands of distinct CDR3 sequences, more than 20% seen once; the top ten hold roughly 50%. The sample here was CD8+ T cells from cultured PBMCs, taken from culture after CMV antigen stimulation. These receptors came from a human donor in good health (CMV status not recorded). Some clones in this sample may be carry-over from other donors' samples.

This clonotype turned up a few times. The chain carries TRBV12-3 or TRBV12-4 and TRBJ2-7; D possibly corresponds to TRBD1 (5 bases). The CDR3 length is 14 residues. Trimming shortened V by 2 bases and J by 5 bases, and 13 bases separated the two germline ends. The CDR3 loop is CASSLRSQGHEQYF. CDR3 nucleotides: TGTGCCAGCAGTTTAAGGTCGCAGGGCCACGAGCAGTACTTC.

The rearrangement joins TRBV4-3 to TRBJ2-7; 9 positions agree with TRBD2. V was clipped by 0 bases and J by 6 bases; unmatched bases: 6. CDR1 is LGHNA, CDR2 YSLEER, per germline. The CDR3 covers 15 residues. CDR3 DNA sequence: TGCGCCAGCAGCCAAGACTTCGCGGGAGGGGTCGAGCAGTACTTC. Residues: CASSQDFAGGVEQYF.

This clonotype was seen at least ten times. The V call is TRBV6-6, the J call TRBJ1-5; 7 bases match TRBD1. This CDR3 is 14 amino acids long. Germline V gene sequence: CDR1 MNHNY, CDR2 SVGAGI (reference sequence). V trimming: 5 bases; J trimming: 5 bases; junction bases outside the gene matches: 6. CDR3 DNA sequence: TGTGCCAGCAGTCCCGACAGGGATTATCAGCCCCAGCATTTT. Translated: CASSPDRDYQPQHF.

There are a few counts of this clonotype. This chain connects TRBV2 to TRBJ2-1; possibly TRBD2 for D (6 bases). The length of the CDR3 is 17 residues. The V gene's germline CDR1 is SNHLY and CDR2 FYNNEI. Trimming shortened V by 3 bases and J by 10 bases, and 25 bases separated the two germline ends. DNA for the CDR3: TGTGCCAGCAGTGATCGAGGGGAGAGGCTAGCGACATCGGAGCAGTTCTTC. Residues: CASSDRGERLATSEQFF.

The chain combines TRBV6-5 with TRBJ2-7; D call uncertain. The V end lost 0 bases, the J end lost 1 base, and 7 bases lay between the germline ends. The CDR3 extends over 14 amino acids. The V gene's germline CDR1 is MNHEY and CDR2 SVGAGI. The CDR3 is CASSYSGSSYEQYF. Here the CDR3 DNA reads TGTGCCAGCAGTTACTCTGGCAGTTCCTACGAGCAGTACTTC.

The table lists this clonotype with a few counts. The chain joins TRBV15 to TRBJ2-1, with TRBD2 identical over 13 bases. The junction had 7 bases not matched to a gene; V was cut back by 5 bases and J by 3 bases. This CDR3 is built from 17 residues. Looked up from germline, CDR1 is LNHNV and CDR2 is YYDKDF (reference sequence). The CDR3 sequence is CATSGLLAGGFYNEQFF. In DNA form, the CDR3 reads TGTGCCACCAGCGGTTTACTAGCGGGAGGGTTCTACAATGAGCAGTTCTTC.

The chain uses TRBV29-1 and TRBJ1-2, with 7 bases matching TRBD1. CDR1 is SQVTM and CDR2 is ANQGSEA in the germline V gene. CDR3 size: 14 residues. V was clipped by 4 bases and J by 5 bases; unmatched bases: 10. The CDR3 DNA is TGCAGCGTTGTTCCAGACAGGGAGCCTTATGGCTACACCTTC. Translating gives CSVVPDREPYGYTF.

CDR3 nucleotide sequence: TGTGCCAGTAGTAGATACTACAGGGATGAGGTTGAAAAACTGTTTTTT. Its protein product is CASSRYYRDEVEKLFF. The V and J genes are TRBV19 and TRBJ1-4; D may be TRBD1 (6 bases). Trimming took off 4 bases at V and 7 bases at J, with 19 bases between the two ends. The length of the CDR3 is 16 residues. From germline, CDR1 is LNHDA and CDR2 SQIVND (reference sequence).

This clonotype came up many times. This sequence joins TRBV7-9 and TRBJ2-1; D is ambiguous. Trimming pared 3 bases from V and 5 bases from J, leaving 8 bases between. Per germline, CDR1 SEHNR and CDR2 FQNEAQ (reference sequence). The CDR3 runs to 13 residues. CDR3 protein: CASSLSSDNEQFF. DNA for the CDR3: TGTGCCAGCAGCTTGAGCAGTGACAATGAGCAGTTCTTC.

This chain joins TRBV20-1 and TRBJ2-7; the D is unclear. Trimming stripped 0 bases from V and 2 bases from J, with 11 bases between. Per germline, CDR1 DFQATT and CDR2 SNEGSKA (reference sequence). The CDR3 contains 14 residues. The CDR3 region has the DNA TGCAGTGCTAGAGATGCCCAGGTAGCCTACGAGCAGTACTTC. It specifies CSARDAQVAYEQYF.

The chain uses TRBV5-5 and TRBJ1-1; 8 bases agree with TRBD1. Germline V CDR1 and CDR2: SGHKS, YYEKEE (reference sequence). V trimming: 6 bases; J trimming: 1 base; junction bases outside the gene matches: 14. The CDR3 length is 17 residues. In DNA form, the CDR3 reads TGTGCCAGCATCATGGGAGGTCAGGGGGCACAGAACACTGAAGCTTTCTTT. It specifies CASIMGGQGAQNTEAFF.

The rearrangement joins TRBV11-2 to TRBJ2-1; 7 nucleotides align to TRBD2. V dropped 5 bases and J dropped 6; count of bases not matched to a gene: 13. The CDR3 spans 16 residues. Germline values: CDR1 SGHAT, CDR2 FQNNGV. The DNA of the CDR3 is TGTGCCAGCAGCCCTCCCCGGACTAGTGCGGGCAATGAGCAGTTCTTC. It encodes CASSPPRTSAGNEQFF.

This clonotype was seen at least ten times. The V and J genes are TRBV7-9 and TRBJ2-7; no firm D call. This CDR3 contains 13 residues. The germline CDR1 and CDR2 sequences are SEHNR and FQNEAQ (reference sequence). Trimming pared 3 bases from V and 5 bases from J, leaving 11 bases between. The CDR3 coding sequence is TGTGCCAGCAGCTTTTCAGGCCTTGACGAGCAGTACTTC. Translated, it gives CASSFSGLDEQYF.

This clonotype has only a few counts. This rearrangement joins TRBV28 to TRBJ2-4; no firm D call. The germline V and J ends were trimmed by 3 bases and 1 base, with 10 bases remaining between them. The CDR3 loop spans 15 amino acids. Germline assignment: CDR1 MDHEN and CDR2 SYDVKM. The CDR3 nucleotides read TGTGCCAGCAGTTTCACCGTTCAGGCCAAAAACATTCAGTACTTC. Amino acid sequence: CASSFTVQAKNIQYF.

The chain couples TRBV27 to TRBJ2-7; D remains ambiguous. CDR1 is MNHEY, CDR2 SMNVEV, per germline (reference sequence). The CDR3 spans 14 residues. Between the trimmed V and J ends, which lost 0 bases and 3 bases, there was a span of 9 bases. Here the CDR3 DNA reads TGTGCCAGCAGTTTATCTGGCAGTTACTACGAGCAGTACTTC. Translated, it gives CASSLSGSYYEQYF.